Shown below are 27 T cell receptor beta chains from a single sample sequenced in a study of blood T cell repertoires in COVID-19. Assay used: immunoSEQ multiplex PCR; TCRdb lists only in-frame clones, some missing. The top ten hold about 17% of the sample, which has about 130,000 clones, approximately 88% seen once. The sample taken for sequencing was peripheral blood. The receptor source for this set is a woman of 80 years or more with acute or convalescent COVID-19.

CDR3 nucleotide sequence: TGTGCCAGTAGTGCCTGGGGCGGGGCGGGAGTAGACACGCAGTATTTT. It yields the protein CASSAWGGAGVDTQYF. This sequence joins TRBV19 and TRBJ2-3; 7 bases are a match to TRBD2. The CDR3 extends over 16 amino acids. With 5 bases clipped from V and 9 bases from J, the junction kept 17 bases outside the gene matches. Germline CDR1 and CDR2: LNHDA and SQIVND (reference sequence).

This clone was seen a handful of times. J is TRBJ2-1 and V is TRBV9; TRBD2 agrees at 11 bases. V lost 0 bases and J lost 6; bases outside the gene matches: 2. The CDR3 extends over 15 amino acids. Germline CDR1 reads SGDLS; CDR2 reads YYNGEE. The CDR3 bases are TGTGCCAGCAGCGTAGTACTAGCGGGAGTCAATGAGCAGTTCTTC. It is translated as CASSVVLAGVNEQFF.

The chain is built from TRBV7-9 and TRBJ1-1; no clear D. Germline CDR1 is SEHNR and CDR2 is FQNEAQ (reference sequence). This CDR3 is 14 amino acids long. Trimming pared 1 base from V and 1 base from J, leaving 7 bases between. The CDR3 loop reads CASSLVAENTEAFF. CDR3 in DNA: TGTGCCAGCAGCTTAGTAGCGGAGAACACTGAAGCTTTCTTT.

The rearrangement links TRBV10-1 to TRBJ1-1; D ambiguous. CDR3 length equals 15 residues. The V end was cut by 0 bases, the J end by 3 bases, with 11 bases between. Germline V lookup: CDR1 WNHNN, CDR2 SYGVQD (reference sequence). The CDR3 nucleotides are TGCGCCAGCAGTGAGTCGGCATCGGGATACACTGAAGCTTTCTTT. Its protein product is CASSESASGYTEAFF.

This clone was recorded once. The chain employs TRBV18 and TRBJ1-5, with TRBD1 as a possible D gene (6 bases). V was cut by 3 bases and J by 5 bases, with 8 bases left in between. The CDR3 extends over 13 amino acids. Germline CDR1 and CDR2: KGHSH and LQKENI. CDR3 coding DNA: TGTGCCAGCTCACCGGGGGCCGATCAGCCCCAGCATTTT. This codes for CASSPGADQPQHF.

The chain is built from TRBV5-4 and TRBJ1-2; tentative D call: TRBD1 (5 bases). The CDR3 runs 15 residues. Per germline, CDR1 SGHNT and CDR2 YYREEE (reference sequence). Trimming removed 0 bases from V and 1 base from J, with 10 bases in between. CDR3 in DNA: TGTGCCAGCAGCTTGGGGGGTCAGGGTAACTATGGCTACACCTTC. As protein: CASSLGGQGNYGYTF.

In its sample, this clone was seen a few times. The chain has TRBV12-5 and TRBJ1-1, with 7 bases that match TRBD1. The CDR3 spans 14 residues. Germline values: CDR1 LGHNT, CDR2 FRNRAP. The J segment lost 6 bases and the V segment lost 5 bases, leaving 9 bases of the junction unmatched. CDR3 sequence: CASGPDRAMAEAFF. In DNA, the CDR3 is TGTGCTAGTGGTCCCGACAGGGCAATGGCTGAAGCTTTCTTT.

The rearrangement uses TRBV11-2 and TRBJ2-1; weak D call: TRBD2 (6 bases). Germline-derived CDR1 and CDR2 are SGHAT and FQNNGV. The V end was cut by 3 bases, the J end by 6 bases, with 24 bases between. This CDR3 contains 18 residues. This CDR3 is CASSFYLAVIPYGNEQFF. CDR3 nucleotides: TGTGCCAGCAGCTTTTACTTAGCGGTTATCCCCTATGGCAATGAGCAGTTCTTC.

The rearrangement links TRBV18 to TRBJ2-7, with 7 bases identical to TRBD2. The CDR3 covers 14 residues. Looked up from germline, CDR1 is KGHSH and CDR2 is LQKENI. J was trimmed by 5 bases and V by 3 bases; bases with no gene match: 7. CDR3 amino acids: CASSPLGRADEQYF. In DNA, the CDR3 is TGTGCCAGCTCACCTTTAGGGAGGGCCGACGAGCAGTACTTC.

The rearrangement uses TRBV7-2 and TRBJ2-5; 7 nucleotides agree with TRBD1. The germline V gene has CDR1 SGHTA and CDR2 FQGNSA. V dropped 6 bases and J dropped 4; count of bases not matched to a gene: 8. CDR3 size: 14 residues. The CDR3 DNA follows: TGTGCCAGCAGTCGACAGGGTGTCTTAGAGACCCAGTACTTC. This codes for CASSRQGVLETQYF. Looking up the rest from reference TRBV7-2 and TRBJ2-5 gives the full variable domain: GAGVSQSPSNKVTEKGKDVELRCDPISGHTALYWYRQSLGQGLEFLIYFQGNSAPDKSGLPSDRFSAERTGGSVSTLTIQRTQQEDSAVYLCASSRQGVLETQYFGPGTRLLVL.

V is TRBV4-3 and J is TRBJ1-5; D may be TRBD1 (5 bases). The CDR3 runs 15 residues. The V gene lost 0 bases and the J gene lost 3 bases, with 9 bases spanning the gap. Germline V gene data show CDR1 as LGHNA and CDR2 as YSLEER. The CDR3 here is CASSQDRGINQPQHF. Here the CDR3 DNA reads TGCGCCAGCAGCCAAGATCGGGGGATCAATCAGCCCCAGCATTTT.

The chain links TRBV6-5 to TRBJ2-2; no firm D call. V was clipped by 7 bases and J by 0 bases, with 12 bases between them. The CDR3 runs 15 residues. Germline V gene lookup returns CDR1 MNHEY and CDR2 SVGAGI. CDR3 residues: CASTKTQTNTGELFF. The CDR3 bases are TGTGCCAGCACCAAAACTCAAACGAACACCGGGGAGCTGTTTTTT.

The chain links TRBV5-3 to TRBJ2-7; 8 nucleotides agree with TRBD1. TRBV5-3 is assigned to the ORF class and has an uncertain function. V was pared by 7 bases and J by 0 bases, with 18 bases of the junction left unmatched. This CDR3 is built from 18 residues. The CDR3 is CARPRTGILTGSSYEQYF. The CDR3 nucleotides are TGTGCCAGACCTAGGACAGGGATTTTAACGGGCTCCTCCTACGAGCAGTACTTC.

This sequence joins TRBV27 and TRBJ1-4; TRBD1 aligns across 8 bases. Trimming at V came to 6 bases and at J to 7 bases, leaving 7 bases not matched to a gene. The CDR3 runs to 14 residues. Germline V CDR1 and CDR2: MNHEY, SMNVEV (reference sequence). CDR3 nucleotides: TGTGCCAGCAGCCACAGGGGGGCAGGTGAAAAACTGTTTTTT. Protein: CASSHRGAGEKLFF.

The chain combines TRBV4-1 with TRBJ2-5; D perhaps matches TRBD1 (6 bases). The V end was cut by 6 bases, the J end by 0 bases, with 20 bases between. The CDR3 totals 17 residues. Germline V gene lookup returns CDR1 MGHRA and CDR2 YSYEKL. The CDR3 region is CASRNNRVGEYQETQYF. The CDR3 coding sequence is TGCGCCAGCAGAAACAACAGGGTTGGGGAGTACCAAGAGACCCAGTACTTC.

The V and J genes are TRBV27 and TRBJ2-3, with 11 nucleotides matching TRBD1. CDR1 MNHEY and CDR2 SMNVEV come from the germline V gene (reference sequence). The CDR3 is 18 amino acids. J gave up 5 bases and V 3 bases, and 13 bases lay outside the gene matches. The CDR3 is CASSFNLPGQGVGDTQYF. The DNA for the CDR3 is TGTGCCAGCAGTTTTAACCTCCCGGGACAGGGGGTGGGAGATACGCAGTATTTT.

V gene TRBV7-2 combines with J gene TRBJ2-1, with TRBD1 matching over 8 bases. Germline CDR1 and CDR2: SGHTA and FQGNSA. The CDR3 totals 13 residues. Trimming at V came to 4 bases and at J to 9 bases, leaving 5 bases not matched to a gene. The CDR3 loop reads CASSSDRVGEQFF. CDR3 DNA sequence: TGTGCCAGCAGCTCGGACAGGGTTGGTGAGCAGTTCTTC.

Of note for this clone: The junction does not match germline at one end; this may be a read error. The rearrangement uses TRBV12-3 or TRBV12-4 and TRBJ2-7; the D gene is possibly TRBD1 (6 bases). The CDR3 has 11 amino acids. The CDR3: CASSWTQGLNF. In DNA, the CDR3 is TGTGCCAGCAGTTGGACTCAGGGGTTAAACTTC.

The chain links TRBV11-2 to TRBJ1-1; D is ambiguous. This CDR3 comprises 17 residues. In germline, CDR1 is SGHAT, CDR2 FQNNGV. V was clipped by 0 bases and J by 1 base, with 15 bases between them. This CDR3 is CASSLDPWEDPNTEAFF. In DNA form, the CDR3 reads TGTGCCAGCAGCTTAGATCCTTGGGAGGATCCGAACACTGAAGCTTTCTTT.

The genes are TRBV12-3 or TRBV12-4 and TRBJ1-1; TRBD1 matches 7 bases. There are 11 residues in the CDR3. J gave up 10 bases and V 1 base, and 0 bases lay outside the gene matches. The CDR3 is CASSLGQGAFF. CDR3 DNA sequence: TGTGCCAGCAGTTTAGGACAGGGAGCTTTCTTT.

This sequence joins TRBV6-5 and TRBJ1-5; 7 bases agree with TRBD1. The germline V gene has CDR1 MNHEY and CDR2 SVGAGI. This CDR3 contains 13 residues. V dropped 7 bases and J dropped 7; count of bases not matched to a gene: 7. CDR3 in amino acids: CASKGTEGQPQHF. CDR3 in DNA: TGTGCCAGCAAAGGGACAGAAGGACAGCCCCAGCATTTT.

The V and J genes are TRBV13 and TRBJ1-2, with a weak D call TRBD1 (6 bases). V lost 4 bases and J 6 bases, leaving 21 bases between the germline ends. This CDR3 has 16 residues. Per the germline V gene, CDR1 is PRHDT and CDR2 is FYEKMQ (reference sequence). CDR3 amino acids: CASSSGYHRDLHGYTF. The CDR3 nucleotides read TGTGCCAGCAGCTCGGGATATCACAGGGACCTCCATGGCTACACCTTC.

In this sample, this clone turned up a few times. The V gene is TRBV16, the J gene TRBJ1-5; 9 bases fit TRBD1. The germline CDR1 and CDR2 sequences are KGHSY and FQNENV. The trim removed 2 bases at V and 6 bases at J, leaving 5 bases unmatched. There are 15 residues in the CDR3. The DNA for the CDR3 is TGTGCCAGCAGCCAAGGGACAGGGAGTAGTCAGCCCCAGCATTTT. It yields the protein CASSQGTGSSQPQHF.

This clone appeared once. J is TRBJ2-7 and V is TRBV3-1 (or the pseudogene TRBV3-2); no definite D call. The V end lost 1 base, the J end lost 6 bases, and 13 bases lay between the germline ends. Per the germline V gene, CDR1 is LGHDT and CDR2 is YNNKEL (reference sequence). This CDR3 has 14 residues. CDR3 region: CASSQAGSSPEQYF. CDR3 bases: TGTGCCAGCAGCCAAGCCGGGTCTTCCCCCGAGCAGTACTTC.

The chain links TRBV5-6 to TRBJ2-3; D remains ambiguous. Germline lookup yields CDR1 SGHDT and CDR2 YYEEEE. The CDR3 is 14 residues long. Trimming left V 0 bases short and J 3 bases short, with 8 bases between. The CDR3 bases are TGTGCCAGCAGCTTGGGTCCGGGTACAGATACGCAGTATTTT. Protein sequence: CASSLGPGTDTQYF. The full variable domain, in which reference TRBV5-6 and TRBJ2-3 provide the parts outside the CDR3, is DAGVTQSPTHLIKTRGQQVTLRCSPKSGHDTVSWYQQALGQGPQFIFQYYEEEERQRGNFPDRFSGHQFPNYSSELNVNALLLGDSALYLCASSLGPGTDTQYFGPGTRLTVL.

This clone was counted a single time. The rearrangement joins TRBV6-5 to TRBJ2-1, with 12 bases that match TRBD2. Per the germline V gene, CDR1 is MNHEY and CDR2 is SVGAGI. With V trimmed by 6 bases and J by 4 bases, 4 bases remained unmatched. The CDR3 is 15 residues long. The CDR3 sequence: CASSKTSGRYNEQFF. CDR3 in DNA: TGTGCCAGCAGCAAGACTAGCGGGAGATACAATGAGCAGTTCTTC.

V and J are TRBV7-9 and TRBJ2-4; perhaps TRBD2 as D (7 bases). In germline, CDR1 is SEHNR, CDR2 FQNEAQ (reference sequence). V gave up 5 bases and J gave up 7 bases, with 18 bases separating them. The CDR3 is made up of 15 amino acids. The CDR3 DNA is TGTGCCAGCAGCCCCATCCTAGGGGGGGGGAACATTCAGTACTTC. It codes for CASSPILGGGNIQYF.